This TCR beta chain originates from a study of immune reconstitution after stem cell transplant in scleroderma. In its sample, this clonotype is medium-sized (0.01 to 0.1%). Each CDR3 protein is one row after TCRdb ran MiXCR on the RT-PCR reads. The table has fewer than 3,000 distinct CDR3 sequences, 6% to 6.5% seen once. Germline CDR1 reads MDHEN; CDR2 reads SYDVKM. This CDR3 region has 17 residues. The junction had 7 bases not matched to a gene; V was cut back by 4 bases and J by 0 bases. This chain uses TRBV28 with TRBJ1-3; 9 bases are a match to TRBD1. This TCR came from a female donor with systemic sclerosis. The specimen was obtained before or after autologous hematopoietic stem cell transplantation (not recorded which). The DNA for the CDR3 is TGTGCCAGCAGTTACTCCGGGACAGGGTTCTCTGGAAACACCATATATTTT. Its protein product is CASSYSGTGFSGNTIYF.